Each of the 30 T cell receptor beta chains below was sequenced from the same sample in a study of T cell responses to AZD1222 COVID-19 vaccine. Here immunoSEQ multiplex PCR was the method, and the copy in TCRdb shows in-frame clones only, minus some. The table lists 150,000 to 200,000 clones, roughly 91% of them singletons. The input for sequencing was peripheral blood, taken on day 0 of AZD1222 vaccination. The receptors shown here come from an adult in good health.

The chain links TRBV2 to TRBJ1-4; TRBD1 is a possible D gene (6 bases). Looked up from germline, CDR1 is SNHLY and CDR2 is FYNNEI. There are 15 residues in the CDR3. Trimming cost V 2 bases and J 8 bases, with 15 bases left between them. CDR3 loop: CASSEFQGSGEKLFF. In nucleotides, the CDR3 is TGTGCCAGCAGTGAATTCCAGGGGAGCGGGGAAAAACTGTTTTTT.

The V gene is TRBV4-1, the J gene TRBJ1-5; D not certain. The germline V gene has CDR1 MGHRA and CDR2 YSYEKL. The length of the CDR3 is 15 residues. Trimming removed 4 bases at V and 0 bases at J, with 10 bases between. This chain's CDR3 is CASSRSDYSNQPQHF. The CDR3 nucleotides read TGCGCCAGCAGCCGATCGGATTATAGCAATCAGCCCCAGCATTTT.

This clone was counted a few times. This chain links TRBV7-9 with TRBJ2-1; maybe TRBD2 (5 bases). Deletions cut 9 bases from V and 7 bases from J, with 16 bases between. The CDR3 extends over 13 amino acids. CDR1 SEHNR and CDR2 FQNEAQ come from the germline V gene (reference sequence). The CDR3 loop reads CASTLGSRNEQFF. The CDR3, as DNA: TGTGCCAGTACGTTGGGGAGTCGGAATGAGCAGTTCTTC. The full variable domain, completed using reference TRBV7-9 and TRBJ2-1, is DTGVSQNPRHKITKRGQNVTFRCDPISEHNRLYWYRQTLGQGPEFLTYFQNEAQLEKSRLLSDRFSAERPKGSFSTLEIQRTEQGDSAMYLCASTLGSRNEQFFGPGTRLTVL.

The chain is built from TRBV6-5 and TRBJ2-2, with 12 nucleotides matching TRBD2. V dropped 6 bases and J dropped 7; count of bases not matched to a gene: 6. Germline CDR1 is MNHEY and CDR2 is SVGAGI. The CDR3 has 15 amino acids. This CDR3 reads CASRPSGGAVGELFF. The CDR3 nucleotides read TGTGCCAGCAGACCTAGCGGGGGGGCCGTCGGGGAGCTGTTTTTT.

This clone turned up a few times. This sequence joins TRBV7-2 and TRBJ2-5; D gene unclear. V dropped 6 bases and J dropped 1 base, with 9 bases sitting between them. The CDR3 is 13 amino acids. Germline-derived CDR1 and CDR2 are SGHTA and FQGNSA. CDR3 protein: CASRVFAQETQYF. The CDR3 DNA is TGTGCCAGCAGAGTCTTTGCCCAAGAGACCCAGTACTTC.

This rearrangement joins TRBV5-4 to TRBJ1-1; 9 nucleotides agree with TRBD1. V was pared by 4 bases and J by 1 base, with 5 bases of the junction left unmatched. This CDR3 region has 15 residues. Germline V gene sequence: CDR1 SGHNT, CDR2 YYREEE (reference sequence). The CDR3 nucleotides read TGTGCCAGCAGCCCGGGACAGGGCGGGAACACTGAAGCTTTCTTT. Residues: CASSPGQGGNTEAFF. Complete variable domain (other parts from reference TRBV5-4 and TRBJ1-1): ETGVTQSPTHLIKTRGQQVTLRCSSQSGHNTVSWYQQALGQGPQFIFQYYREEENGRGNFPPRFSGLQFPNYSSELNVNALELDDSALYLCASSPGQGGNTEAFFGQGTRLTVV.

The chain has TRBV3-1 (or the pseudogene TRBV3-2) and TRBJ1-6; D is possibly TRBD1 (5 bases). V lost 2 bases and J lost 10, with 12 bases in between. The CDR3 sequence is 14 residues long. Germline CDR1 LGHDT, CDR2 YNNKEL (reference sequence). The CDR3 DNA sequence: TGTGCCAGCAGCCAACCAGGGCATGGATCACCCCTCCACTTT. Amino acids: CASSQPGHGSPLHF.

This clone was counted a single time. The V call is TRBV6-5, the J call TRBJ1-2, with 7 nucleotides matching TRBD1. Germline V gene sequence: CDR1 MNHEY, CDR2 SVGAGI. Trimming took 0 bases from V and 1 from J; bases not matched to a gene: 5. This CDR3 has 16 amino acids. The CDR3 coding sequence is TGTGCCAGCAGTTACTCGACAGGGCCTATTAACTATGGCTACACCTTC. Its translation is CASSYSTGPINYGYTF.

There are a few counts of this clone. The genes are TRBV6-1 and TRBJ1-1, with D unclear. V lost 1 base and J 1 base, leaving 13 bases between the germline ends. Germline assignment: CDR1 MNHNS and CDR2 SASEGT. The length of the CDR3 is 16 residues. CDR3 sequence: CASSEGQIIRNTEAFF. CDR3 coding DNA: TGTGCCAGCAGTGAAGGACAAATAATCAGGAACACTGAAGCTTTCTTT.

The rearrangement links TRBV28 to TRBJ2-3; a weak D match, TRBD2 (6 bases). Germline lookup yields CDR1 MDHEN and CDR2 SYDVKM. This CDR3 has 15 residues. V lost 5 bases and J lost 0, with 12 bases in between. The CDR3 reads CASSGDGRSTDTQYF. CDR3 nucleotide sequence: TGTGCCAGCAGTGGGGACGGGAGAAGCACAGATACGCAGTATTTT.

The chain recombines TRBV29-1 with TRBJ1-2; D is unresolved. The V end was cut by 5 bases, the J end by 1 base, with 5 bases between. The germline CDR1 and CDR2 sequences are SQVTM and ANQGSEA. This CDR3 is 11 amino acids long. In nucleotides, the CDR3 is TGCAGCGTTAACAGTAACTATGGCTACACCTTC. Translating gives CSVNSNYGYTF.

J is TRBJ2-2 and V is TRBV27; 7 bases agree with TRBD2. The V gene end was trimmed by 6 bases and the J gene end by 6 bases; junction bases not matched to a gene: 4. This CDR3 spans 13 amino acids. CDR1 is MNHEY and CDR2 is SMNVEV in the germline V gene (reference sequence). The CDR3 coding sequence is TGTGCCAGCAGAAAGCGGGACGCCGGGGAGCTGTTTTTT. It yields the protein CASRKRDAGELFF.

The chain links TRBV5-5 to TRBJ2-3; D is possibly TRBD2 (5 bases). This CDR3 has 13 amino acids. Trimming stripped 1 base from V and 3 bases from J, with 6 bases between. The V gene's germline CDR1 is SGHKS and CDR2 YYEKEE (reference sequence). The CDR3 sequence: CASSLRETDTQYF. CDR3 nucleotide sequence: TGTGCCAGCAGCTTGCGGGAAACAGATACGCAGTATTTT. The variable domain in full, with the rest retrieved from reference TRBV5-5 and TRBJ2-3, is DAGVTQSPTHLIKTRGQQVTLRCSPISGHKSVSWYQQVLGQGPQFIFQYYEKEERGRGNFPDRFSARQFPNYSSELNVNALLLGDSALYLCASSLRETDTQYFGPGTRLTVL.

The chain is built from TRBV25-1 and TRBJ1-1; D ambiguous. Germline assignment: CDR1 MGHDK and CDR2 SYGVNS. CDR3 size: 16 residues. Trimming cost V 2 bases and J 1 base, with 14 bases left between them. In DNA, the CDR3 is TGTGCCAGCAGTGAAAACTTAAGATTAGCGAACACTGAAGCTTTCTTT. Amino acids: CASSENLRLANTEAFF. Full variable domain (remainder filled in from reference TRBV25-1 and TRBJ1-1): EADIYQTPRYLVIGTGKKITLECSQTMGHDKMYWYQQDPGMELHLIHYSYGVNSTEKGDLSSESTVSRIRTEHFPLTLESARPSHTSQYLCASSENLRLANTEAFFGQGTRLTVV.

The rearrangement joins TRBV5-1 to TRBJ2-1; the match to TRBD2 covers 12 bases. Germline CDR1 is SGHRS and CDR2 is YFSETQ. The CDR3 spans 16 residues. With V trimmed by 4 bases and J by 4 bases, 6 bases remained unmatched. CDR3 protein: CASSPLAGGGYNEQFF. In nucleotides, the CDR3 is TGCGCCAGCAGCCCACTAGCGGGGGGAGGGTACAATGAGCAGTTCTTC.

This clone has just one count. This rearrangement joins TRBV6-5 to TRBJ1-2; no clear D. Germline-derived CDR1 and CDR2 are MNHEY and SVGAGI. The ends were cut back, 2 bases at V and 4 bases at J, with 14 bases in the middle. This CDR3 has 15 residues. The CDR3 loop reads CASSYAPSGSYGYTF. The CDR3 DNA reads TGTGCCAGCAGTTACGCGCCCTCCGGGTCCTATGGCTACACCTTC.

The table lists this clone with a count of one. V gene TRBV28 combines with J gene TRBJ1-1, with D unresolved. Per the germline V gene, CDR1 is MDHEN and CDR2 is SYDVKM. Trimming cost V 2 bases and J 7 bases, with 14 bases left between them. This CDR3 has 14 residues. The DNA for the CDR3 is TGTGCCAGCAGTTTAATAGTTGGTAGCGGTGAAGCTTTCTTT. Translating it yields CASSLIVGSGEAFF.

J is TRBJ2-7 and V is TRBV5-6, with D maybe TRBD2 (6 bases). The CDR3 totals 14 residues. CDR1 and CDR2 (germline): SGHDT, YYEEEE. V was trimmed by 1 base and J by 4 bases, leaving 12 bases between them. The CDR3 protein is CASSLSRGSYEQYV. CDR3 nucleotide sequence: TGTGCCAGCAGCTTGTCCCGGGGGTCATACGAGCAGTACGTC.

The chain recombines TRBV5-1 with TRBJ1-1; 8 nucleotides line up with TRBD1. J was trimmed by 5 bases and V by 4 bases; bases with no gene match: 7. The CDR3 is made up of 14 amino acids. Germline V lookup: CDR1 SGHRS, CDR2 YFSETQ. The CDR3 protein is CASSDRDRSTEAFF. The CDR3 nucleotides are TGCGCCAGCAGCGATAGGGACAGGTCGACTGAAGCTTTCTTT.

The gene calls are TRBV5-5 and TRBJ1-1, with TRBD1 as a possible D gene (6 bases). The CDR3 loop spans 13 amino acids. The V gene lost 5 bases and the J gene lost 4 bases, with 12 bases spanning the gap. The germline CDR1 and CDR2 sequences are SGHKS and YYEKEE (reference sequence). This CDR3 reads CASSFTGSTEAFF. The CDR3, as DNA: TGTGCCAGCAGTTTTACAGGGTCCACTGAAGCTTTCTTT.

V usage is TRBV6-6 and J usage is TRBJ2-3; the D gene is possibly TRBD2 (6 bases). CDR1 and CDR2 from the germline V gene are MNHNY and SVGAGI (reference sequence). This CDR3 is built from 13 residues. V was trimmed by 8 bases and J by 3 bases, leaving 12 bases between them. Here the CDR3 DNA reads TGTGCCAGCGGAGGGTCGTGGACAGATACGCAGTATTTT. Protein: CASGGSWTDTQYF.

The chain has TRBV2 and TRBJ2-3; no definite D call. Trimming took 1 base from V and 5 from J, leaving 7 bases between them. The CDR3 spans 13 residues. The germline gives CDR1 SNHLY, CDR2 FYNNEI. The CDR3 sequence is CASSEGSKDTQYF. The DNA of the CDR3 is TGTGCCAGCAGTGAAGGAAGTAAAGATACGCAGTATTTT.

The chain combines TRBV19 with TRBJ2-3; perhaps TRBD2 as D (5 bases). Deletions cut 4 bases from V and 3 bases from J, with 17 bases between. This CDR3 comprises 16 residues. Germline values: CDR1 LNHDA, CDR2 SQIVND (reference sequence). CDR3 loop: CASSTQFARGTDTQYF. CDR3 sequence (DNA): TGTGCCAGTAGTACCCAGTTCGCACGGGGAACAGATACGCAGTATTTT.

The DNA for the CDR3 is TGTGCCAGCAGCGTAGGTCTGCGGGGGCGGGATACGCAGTATTTT. Its protein is CASSVGLRGRDTQYF. This sequence joins TRBV9 and TRBJ2-3; possibly TRBD2 for D (7 bases). The CDR3 is 15 amino acids. V lost 0 bases and J 6 bases, leaving 14 bases between the germline ends. Germline values: CDR1 SGDLS, CDR2 YYNGEE. The full variable domain, rest sourced from reference TRBV9 and TRBJ2-3, is DSGVTQTPKHLITATGQRVTLRCSPRSGDLSVYWYQQSLDQGLQFLIQYYNGEERAKGNILERFSAQQFPDLHSELNLSSLELGDSALYFCASSVGLRGRDTQYFGPGTRLTVL.

V is TRBV2 and J is TRBJ1-1; TRBD1 is a possible D gene (5 bases). Trimming removed 4 bases from V and 7 bases from J, with 16 bases in between. The germline CDR1 and CDR2 sequences are SNHLY and FYNNEI. The CDR3 contains 14 residues. CDR3 amino acids: CASSAVGWGGEAFF. The CDR3 nucleotides read TGTGCCAGCAGTGCAGTTGGTTGGGGGGGTGAAGCTTTCTTT.

The chain joins TRBV2 to TRBJ1-3; D not certain. CDR1 SNHLY and CDR2 FYNNEI come from the germline V gene. V was trimmed by 5 bases and J by 2 bases, leaving 10 bases between them. CDR3 size: 14 residues. In DNA form, the CDR3 reads TGTGCCAGCAGTACCCTGGCAGCTGGAAACACCATATATTTT. Translation gives CASSTLAAGNTIYF.

The chain joins TRBV2 to TRBJ1-6; D is undetermined. Germline assignment: CDR1 SNHLY and CDR2 FYNNEI. This CDR3 has 16 amino acids. V dropped 6 bases and J dropped 6 bases, with 18 bases sitting between them. The CDR3 loop reads CASSSLVGRSNSPLHF. CDR3 sequence (DNA): TGTGCCAGCAGCTCGTTGGTAGGGAGAAGTAATTCACCCCTCCACTTT.

Note on this clone: The identical CDR3 is also encoded by other nucleotide sequences in the sample. J is TRBJ1-4 and V is TRBV18; TRBD1 matches at 11 bases. Germline V gives CDR1 KGHSH, CDR2 LQKENI. Germline trimming cut 4 bases from V and 6 bases from J; bases unmatched to any gene: 1. There are 14 residues in the CDR3. CDR3 amino acids: CASSRDRGDEKLFF. CDR3 coding DNA: TGTGCCAGCTCACGGGACAGGGGGGATGAAAAACTGTTTTTT.

This sequence joins TRBV5-1 and TRBJ1-5, with D possibly TRBD1 on 6 matching bases. The ends were cut back, 0 bases at V and 3 bases at J, with 10 bases in the middle. CDR3 length equals 15 residues. In germline, CDR1 is SGHRS, CDR2 YFSETQ. The CDR3 DNA is TGCGCCAGCAGCTTGGAGGACAGCCTCAATCAGCCCCAGCATTTT. As protein: CASSLEDSLNQPQHF.

V and J are TRBV18 and TRBJ1-4, with no clear D. The CDR3 is 13 residues long. Trimming pared 5 bases from V and 8 bases from J, leaving 12 bases between. Germline CDR1 reads KGHSH; CDR2 reads LQKENI. The CDR3 loop reads CASSTGRNEKLFF. The CDR3 DNA sequence: TGTGCCAGCTCAACGGGTCGTAACGAAAAACTGTTTTTT. Combining the CDR3 with reference TRBV18 and TRBJ1-4 gives the whole variable domain NAGVMQNPRHLVRRRGQEARLRCSPMKGHSHVYWYRQLPEEGLKFMVYLQKENIIDESGMPKERFSAEFPKEGPSILRIQQVVRGDSAAYFCASSTGRNEKLFFGSGTQLSVL.